This T cell receptor beta chain came from a study of cytomegalovirus exposure and HLA in healthy donors (dated by TCRdb to the late 2010s). The study in broad terms: An earlier analysis of around 600 of the donors reported 250 to 300 Gb of sequence data and some 100 million unique TCR beta sequences from about 200 million T cells. The study aimed to test whether cataloging public T cell receptors could reveal signatures of past pathogen exposure. Genome-wide SNP genotypes for about 65% of the roughly 670 donors were used in a later genetic analysis, which treated that subset as a discovery cohort. Of the roughly 400 genotyped donors, about 84% fell in the genetic ancestry cluster associated with self-reported Caucasian donors. HLA typing covered class I and class II loci at four-digit resolution. Every discovery cohort repertoire had been produced on one sequencing platform. Along with the approximately 620-subject first cohort, a separate validation cohort of more than 90 different subjects was used. Donor age, sex, ethnicity and CMV serostatus were compiled alongside the repertoire data. In the later analysis, no new phenotypic data were used to find candidate immune exposures; instead, reliance was placed on TCR beta sequences and their occurrence across donors. Among 350 to 400 genotyped donors of the cohort, an average of approximately 240,000 unique TCR beta nucleotide sequences were sequenced per donor, around a sixth of them non-productive. Because of strong linkage in the cohort, a few DR-DQ haplotypes were treated as single units for association and clustering. The study profiled the T cell repertoires of 500 to 800 subjects by immunosequencing and related them to cytomegalovirus serostatus. An early release covering roughly 600 HLA-typed donors comprised approximately 300 gigabases of sequencing data and approximately 80 million unique TCR sequences. To predict cytomegalovirus infection status, the study combined high-throughput TCR immunosequencing, statistical association of individual TCRs with disease status, and machine learning. The number of typed donors differed by locus: roughly 620-640 for A, B, C, DRB1 and DQB1; 522 for DQA1; over 600 for DPA1; and 450 to 480 for DPB1. To decide whether each TCR beta V gene segment behaved as functional or pseudogenic, an earlier analysis of some 580 of the donors relied on high-throughput TCR beta sequencing. A later analysis re-examined previously published TCR beta repertoires from more than 550 donors and added high-resolution HLA genotyping to investigate patterns of TCR occurrence. Study-wide conclusions, independent of this receptor: The sequencing pipeline was judged likely to have produced a cluster of highly shared sequence variants as a technical artifact. The only immune exposure information available for the cohort was CMV serostatus. In a later analysis, TCR association rates were found to vary across HLA loci, with the most associated TCRs seen for DRB1 alleles and the fewest for HLA-C alleles. Because counts were too low, more than 15 rarely observed V segments, including chromosome 9 orphons, were left out of the earlier analysis of roughly 600 of the donors. Assigning TCR associations to individual alleles was difficult when HLA alleles, especially DR and DQ, strongly co-occurred. Compared with the approximately 670-donor mean, donors in an Asian-associated ancestry cluster had fewer N-insertions in productive TCRs, according to a later genetic analysis. In a later genetic analysis, a missense DCLRE1C variant was associated with V-gene and J-gene trimming of TCR beta chains, and the association was replicated in an independent cohort. Linkage disequilibrium might explain the correlated functional status among segregating V segments, but an unknown experimental factor could not be excluded. A further reported finding was that TCR beta sequences accurately predicted the HLA-A and HLA-B alleles for most subjects in the first cohort. The cohort was sequenced for TCR beta chains only, and without alpha or paired-chain data the features that could be detected were limited. In a later analysis, HLA-associated TCR beta chains were found to be more clonally expanded and to have lower generation probabilities than equally common non-associated chains. A later analysis reported that several top co-occurrence clusters appeared linked to parvovirus B19, influenza, CMV and Epstein-Barr virus. Roughly uniform sequencing depth across donors was assumed in presence/absence analyses, although this assumption may not hold. In an earlier analysis of some 640 of the donors, most TCR beta V segments were observed in productive rearrangements about 87% or about 30% of the time, broadly matching IMGT annotations. The study gave a list of about 170 TCR beta chains associated with cytomegalovirus. In a later analysis, 16,951 TCR beta sequences were associated with specific HLA alleles at a false discovery rate of 0.05. Because the 87-base-pair reads could not distinguish some IMGT-functional V segments, including TRBV6-2 and TRBV6-3, those segments were excluded. The authors suggested that the approach could potentially be generalized to other disease states and immunological phenotypes. HLA typing was unavailable for some donors at each locus, so association tests used only the typed subset. In vitro tests confirmed that a few of the cytomegalovirus-associated TCR beta chains recognize cytomegalovirus antigens. The classifier was reported to diagnose cytomegalovirus status with high specificity and sensitivity in both the original and validation cohorts. Most CMV-associated TCR beta chains appeared to be HLA-restricted in a later analysis, and the HLA associations seemed to be driven largely by CMV exposure. Most TCR sequences were observed very rarely across donors, whereas some public TCRs were present in many individuals.

The germline V gene supplies CDR1 SNHLY and CDR2 FYNNEI. Trimming at the junction amounts to 6 bases on V and 6 bases on J, and the germline ends lie 12 bases apart. Including cysteine and phenylalanine, the CDR3 has 13 amino acids. Solely the CDR3 DNA is kept, with 39 bases framed from the first base. Receptor amplification or capture employed the immunoSEQ multiplex PCR assay. The multiplex PCR relied on a mix of 60 forward primers for TCR Vbeta segments and 13 reverse primers for TCR Jbeta segments. The CDR3 region of rearranged TCR beta genes was amplified from genomic DNA with a multiplex PCR assay. Amplified TCR beta libraries were sequenced as 87-base-pair reads on the Illumina HiSeq System. Turning to the authors' computational methods: A later analysis counted some 74 million unique TCR beta chains across the approximately 700 repertoires, and some 11 million of these chains were shared by at least two donors. Raw reads were error-corrected and collapsed into unique sequences with a nearest-neighbor algorithm that merged closely related sequences to remove PCR and sequencing errors. To assign V, D and J gene segments, CDR3 sequences were aligned to IMGT reference sequences. For a sequence to be retained, at least a six-nucleotide match to both a V gene segment and a J gene segment was required. A rearrangement counted as productive if the CDR3 had no stop codons and remained in frame with V and J, and every other rearrangement counted as non-productive. Following IMGT convention, CDR3 was defined as the stretch from the second conserved V-encoded cysteine to the conserved J-encoded phenylalanine. In an earlier analysis of around 570 of the donors, sequences lacking an unambiguous match to a single V gene segment were excluded. In an earlier analysis of approximately 550 of the donors, V segments were called functional above 56.7% productive rearrangements and were called segregating when the between-donor standard deviation exceeded 5%. A statistical classification framework was built for diagnosing cytomegalovirus status from the catalog of TCR beta chain sequences. V and J gene assignment, in a later analysis, came from comparing TCR nucleotide sequences with IMGT/GENE-DB human TR gene sequences. In a later analysis, CDR3 sequences and most-parsimonious VDJ recombination scenarios were assigned using the TCRdist pipeline. In a later analysis, each TCR beta chain was defined by its CDR3 amino acid sequence together with its V-gene family, and reads without a unique V-gene family were excluded. In a later analysis, 450 to 600 highly shared, low-generation-probability nucleotide sequences were removed to address suspected cross-contamination and a sequencing artifact. For each public chain, a later analysis derived a clonal expansion index from normalized ranks of inferred template counts within each repertoire. A later analysis computed generation probabilities with a VDJ recombination model fitted to out-of-frame rearrangements, and checked the results against IGoR. Hypergeometric tests were used in a later analysis to score TCR-TCR, TCR-HLA and TCR-CMV co-occurrence, with a repertoire-size bias correction applied to the TCR pairs. To estimate false discovery rates, a later analysis permuted the HLA or CMV assignments 20 times. A later analysis grouped co-occurring TCRs with DBSCAN, adding TCRdist sequence similarity when clustering within HLA-allele-positive subsets. Repertoires with fewer than 30,000 or more than 120,000 public chains were left out of co-occurrence clustering, as were four to six repertoires with anomalous nucleotide sharing. This immuneACCESS table, as held by TCRdb, lists in-frame sequences with V and J called but not all clones. Of the missing ones, under half trace to an unresolved V gene in checked studies; the others have no known cause. D and trimming were read from the DNA, whereas the V and J calls and clone size are those reported in that table. The sample table holds under 150,000 clones, of which 75% to 85% were seen once. The ten largest make up around 3% of the sample.

In total, approximately 610 healthy bone marrow donors made up the cohort. All cohort members were sampled while nominally healthy, although unrecorded immune exposures were likely present. The donor was CMV seronegative and was included in the group of approximately 350 seronegative cohort members. A peripheral blood sample was collected from each donor, and TCR beta sequencing was performed on peripheral blood mononuclear cells. The Qiagen DNeasy Blood Extraction Kit was used to extract genomic DNA from the blood cell samples. With respect to this clone: Its recognized antigen is unknown. No base quality values were provided; no much bigger clone lies one nucleotide off.

The rearrangement combines TRBV2 with TRBJ1-5, with TRBD1 tentatively as D gene (6 bases match). The sample comprised PBMCs. The receptor was isolated from a male donor in good health and CMV-seronegative. The encoded CDR3 is CASSGGHGQPQHF. The DNA reads TGTGCCAGCAGCGGGGGGCACGGTCAGCCCCAGCATTTT.